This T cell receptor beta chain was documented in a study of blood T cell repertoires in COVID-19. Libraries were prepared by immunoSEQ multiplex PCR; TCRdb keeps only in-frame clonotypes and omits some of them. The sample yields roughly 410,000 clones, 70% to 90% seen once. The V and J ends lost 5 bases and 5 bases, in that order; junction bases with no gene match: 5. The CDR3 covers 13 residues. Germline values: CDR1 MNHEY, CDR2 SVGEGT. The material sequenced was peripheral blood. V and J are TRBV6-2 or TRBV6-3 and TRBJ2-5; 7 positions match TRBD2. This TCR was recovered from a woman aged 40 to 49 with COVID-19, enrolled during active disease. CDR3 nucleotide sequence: TGTGCCAGCAGTCGGGGAGGGGTCGAGACCCAGTACTTC. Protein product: CASSRGGVETQYF.